The T cell receptor (beta chain) described here comes from a study of regulatory T cells in long-lasting Graves disease. Looking at the study overall: Antithyroid drugs had been taken by newly diagnosed Graves' patients for under 3 months. Study conclusions and caveats: Persistent Graves' patients had lower TCR diversity than newly diagnosed ones.

The CDR3 consists of 13 residues. Germline V gene data show CDR1 as SGHAT and CDR2 as FQNNGV. This clonotype was observed at least ten times. As yet, its antigen is unknown. The junction and the germline gene differ at one end; a read error may be behind it. Time point here: newly diagnosed GD, antithyroid drugs for less than 3 months. After RNA was extracted from PBMCs, the TCR library was made from it. Investigators report Graves' disease was diagnosed under American Thyroid Association guidelines. TCR beta libraries were built with iRepertoire HTBI primers and Arm-PCR of CDR3 regions. A single record per CDR3 protein comes from TCRdb applying MiXCR to the multiplex PCR reads. The top ten clones hold approximately 24% of a sample with around 230,000 distinct CDR3 sequences, around 20% of them seen once.

This receptor was taken from a female donor with Graves disease. The chain combines TRBV11-2 with TRBJ2-7, with TRBD2 matching 14 bases. This specimen consisted of peripheral blood mononuclear cells (PBMCs), obtained at new diagnosis, from a patient treated with antithyroid drugs. This CDR3 is CASSAGLAGVEDF. The CDR3 DNA sequence: TGTGCCAGCAGCGCGGGACTAGCGGGAGTTGAGGACTTC.